One and the same sample provided the 10 T cell receptor beta chains below, sequenced in a study of blood T cell repertoires in COVID-19. Produced via immunoSEQ multiplex PCR; TCRdb's table is partial and in-frame only. The sample has 150,000 to 200,000 clones, more than 80% seen once. The sequenced sample was peripheral blood. The receptors come from a woman aged 55 to 70 with COVID-19, enrolled during active disease.

The chain uses TRBV7-2 and TRBJ2-5; weak D call: TRBD1 (6 bases). CDR3 length: 14 residues. Deletions cut 5 bases from V and 7 bases from J, with 17 bases between. Germline V gives CDR1 SGHTA, CDR2 FQGNSA. CDR3: CASSESEGVGTQYF. The CDR3 region has the DNA TGTGCCAGCAGCGAGTCCGAGGGGGTGGGGACCCAGTACTTC.

CDR3 sequence: CASSERLLGVNTEAFF. The CDR3 bases are TGTGCCAGCAGTGAACGTCTTTTAGGAGTGAACACTGAAGCTTTCTTT. The chain links TRBV2 to TRBJ1-1; D is undetermined. The germline gives CDR1 SNHLY, CDR2 FYNNEI. Trimming removed 2 bases at V and 0 bases at J, with 13 bases between. The CDR3 has 16 amino acids.

The V and J genes are TRBV7-3 and TRBJ2-2; the D gene is possibly TRBD2 (5 bases). Trimming removed 3 bases from V and 6 bases from J, with 8 bases in between. The CDR3 is made up of 13 amino acids. CDR1 and CDR2 (germline): SGHTA, FQGTGA. The CDR3: CASSFSSSGELFF. The CDR3 DNA is TGTGCCAGCAGCTTTTCTAGCTCCGGGGAGCTGTTTTTT.

The chain has TRBV11-2 and TRBJ1-1; a weak D match, TRBD1 (6 bases). CDR1 is SGHAT and CDR2 is FQNNGV in the germline V gene. This CDR3 is built from 15 residues. V was cut by 0 bases and J by 0 bases, with 8 bases left in between. CDR3 nucleotides: TGTGCCAGCAGCTTAGATAGGGGGTTGAACACTGAAGCTTTCTTT. This gives the protein CASSLDRGLNTEAFF.

The CDR3 sequence: CASTLGIDQPQHF. CDR3 in DNA: TGTGCCAGCACTCTCGGGATTGATCAGCCCCAGCATTTT. The chain has TRBV28 and TRBJ1-5; D gene ambiguous. CDR3 length equals 13 residues. Trimming removed 7 bases from V and 5 bases from J, with 12 bases in between. Looked up from germline, CDR1 is MDHEN and CDR2 is SYDVKM.

The chain uses TRBV3-1 (or the pseudogene TRBV3-2) and TRBJ1-4; 8 positions match TRBD1. V was clipped by 8 bases and J by 8 bases; unmatched bases: 4. CDR1 and CDR2 (germline): LGHDT, YNNKEL (reference sequence). This CDR3 spans 12 amino acids. CDR3 loop: CASGQGWEKLFF. The CDR3 DNA reads as TGTGCCAGCGGACAGGGTTGGGAAAAACTGTTTTTT.

V usage is TRBV7-8 and J usage is TRBJ1-6; 7 nucleotides match TRBD1. The V segment lost 2 bases and the J segment 3 bases; nucleotides outside the gene matches: 7. The germline gives CDR1 SGHVS, CDR2 FQNEAQ. CDR3 size: 17 residues. CDR3 bases: TGTGCCAGCAGCTTAATGGTCCGGACAGGCTATAATTCACCCCTCCACTTT. It encodes CASSLMVRTGYNSPLHF.

V is TRBV2 and J is TRBJ2-7, with 7 positions matching TRBD1. V gave up 3 bases and J gave up 4 bases; unmatched junction bases: 9. Germline V gene data show CDR1 as SNHLY and CDR2 as FYNNEI. The CDR3 is made up of 15 amino acids. This chain's CDR3 is CASSDRTGDGYEQYF. The CDR3 region has the DNA TGTGCCAGCAGTGACCGTACAGGGGATGGATACGAGCAGTACTTC.

The J gene is TRBJ2-7, the V gene TRBV7-2; possible D gene TRBD2, 7 bases. Trimming took off 1 base at V and 3 bases at J, with 10 bases between the two ends. Germline loops: CDR1 SGHTA, CDR2 FQGNSA. The CDR3 loop spans 14 amino acids. CDR3 DNA: TGTGCCAGCAGCTTAGAGGGGGGGGACTACGAGCAGTACTTC. Translating gives CASSLEGGDYEQYF. Variable domain in full (rest from reference TRBV7-2 and TRBJ2-7): GAGVSQSPSNKVTEKGKDVELRCDPISGHTALYWYRQSLGQGLEFLIYFQGNSAPDKSGLPSDRFSAERTGGSVSTLTIQRTQQEDSAVYLCASSLEGGDYEQYFGPGTRLTVT.

This clone showed up just once. The chain recombines TRBV5-1 with TRBJ2-2, with D possibly matching TRBD1 (5 bases). Trimming stripped 6 bases from V and 3 bases from J, with 9 bases between. Germline V gives CDR1 SGHRS, CDR2 YFSETQ. The CDR3 loop spans 13 amino acids. CDR3 loop: CASKQQDTGELFF. The CDR3 DNA reads as TGCGCCAGCAAACAACAGGACACCGGGGAGCTGTTTTTT.